This note documents a single T cell receptor beta chain sequence. CDR1 is SEHNR and CDR2 is FQNEAQ in the germline V gene (reference sequence). The CDR3 spans 16 residues. V was cut by 4 bases and J by 0 bases, with 15 bases left in between. The data were produced by immunoSEQ multiplex PCR, yet TCRdb's version contains in-frame clones alone and is incomplete. Of 45,000 to 55,000 clones listed, around 86% are singletons. These data belong to a study of blood T cell repertoires in COVID-19. Study-level information: The United States, Italy and Spain were the sources of the acute and convalescent COVID-19 samples. PBMCs, B-cell-depleted T cells, or T cells were the source of the cDNA or gDNA that made up the material.

This receptor was identified in a woman of 80 years or more with acute or convalescent COVID-19. The genes are TRBV7-9 and TRBJ1-1; no reliable D call. The sample comprised peripheral blood. DNA of the CDR3: TGTGCCAGCAGCTCACGGGAGGGCAGAATGAACACTGAAGCTTTCTTT. Translation: CASSSREGRMNTEAFF.